The clone carrying this T cell receptor (beta chain) was found once. Clones were sequenced by immunoSEQ multiplex PCR, and TCRdb holds only the in-frame ones, with some missing. Of 200,000 to 300,000 clones listed, around 89% are singletons. This sample is part of a study of blood T cell repertoires in COVID-19. The germline gives CDR1 SGHRS, CDR2 YFSETQ. V shed 4 bases and J shed 4 bases, with 17 bases lying between them. The CDR3 runs 15 residues. This TCR derives from a woman between 35 and 50 years old with acute COVID-19. The chain links TRBV5-1 to TRBJ1-2, with D possibly matching TRBD1 (5 bases). Sequenced: PBMCs or T cells enriched from blood (not recorded which). CDR3 bases: TGCGCCAGCAGCCTAGACCCCGGGGGAGGCTATGGCTACACCTTC. Its translation is CASSLDPGGGYGYTF.